What follows are 20 T cell receptor beta chains derived from one specimen sequenced in a study of blood T cell repertoires in COVID-19. Some clones are missing from TCRdb's copy, which holds only in-frame ones; the method was immunoSEQ multiplex PCR. Here the sample spans about 140,000 clones, less than 85% being singletons. What was sequenced was peripheral blood. These receptors all come from a woman older than 75 in a cohort sampled during active or convalescent COVID-19.

This chain joins TRBV2 and TRBJ2-2; the D gene is possibly TRBD1 (6 bases). Trimming pared 6 bases from V and 4 bases from J, leaving 12 bases between. This CDR3 has 14 residues. Germline lookup yields CDR1 SNHLY and CDR2 FYNNEI. The CDR3 DNA reads TGTGCCAGCAGGATAAGAGGGGGCACCGGGGAGCTGTTTTTT. It translates to CASRIRGGTGELFF.

The V gene is TRBV7-2, the J gene TRBJ1-2, with D uncertain. From germline, CDR1 is SGHTA and CDR2 FQGNSA. V lost 8 bases to trimming and J lost 0 bases, with 10 bases between them. This CDR3 comprises 13 residues. CDR3 protein: CASRSGTNYGYTF. Here the CDR3 DNA reads TGTGCCAGCCGCTCCGGGACTAACTATGGCTACACCTTC. Variable domain in full (rest from reference TRBV7-2 and TRBJ1-2): GAGVSQSPSNKVTEKGKDVELRCDPISGHTALYWYRQSLGQGLEFLIYFQGNSAPDKSGLPSDRFSAERTGGSVSTLTIQRTQQEDSAVYLCASRSGTNYGYTFGSGTRLTVV.

V usage is TRBV6-6 and J usage is TRBJ1-5; D is undetermined. The CDR3 loop spans 13 amino acids. V was cut by 7 bases and J by 4 bases, with 11 bases left in between. In germline, CDR1 is MNHNY, CDR2 SVGAGI (reference sequence). Here the CDR3 reads CASTQDGNQPQHF. In DNA, the CDR3 is TGTGCCAGCACCCAGGATGGGAATCAGCCCCAGCATTTT.

Comment on this clone: Different DNA sequences within this sample yield the same CDR3. The rearrangement joins TRBV5-1 to TRBJ2-3; D is unclear. The CDR3 length is 14 residues. CDR1 and CDR2 from the germline V gene are SGHRS and YFSETQ. The V end lost 0 bases, the J end lost 2 bases, and 7 bases lay between the germline ends. The CDR3 DNA reads as TGCGCCAGCAGCTTGGACAGACCCACAGATACGCAGTATTTT. Translating gives CASSLDRPTDTQYF.

The chain recombines TRBV28 with TRBJ1-5; 8 nucleotides agree with TRBD1. The CDR3 has 15 amino acids. Germline values: CDR1 MDHEN, CDR2 SYDVKM. V was pared by 9 bases and J by 0 bases, with 7 bases of the junction left unmatched. CDR3 loop: CASTTGGHSNQPQHF. Here the CDR3 DNA reads TGTGCCAGTACCACAGGGGGTCATAGCAATCAGCCCCAGCATTTT.

The CDR3 sequence: CASSSGAGLTGTSFGYTF. The CDR3 nucleotides read TGTGCCAGCAGTTCAGGGGCGGGCCTGACAGGGACGTCCTTTGGCTACACCTTC. The chain combines TRBV28 with TRBJ1-2; 7 bases agree with TRBD1. V lost 4 bases, J lost 7 bases, and 21 bases stayed unmatched. CDR3 length: 18 amino acids. CDR1 MDHEN and CDR2 SYDVKM come from the germline V gene.

The chain employs TRBV5-1 and TRBJ1-4; 7 nucleotides agree with TRBD1. CDR1 and CDR2 (germline): SGHRS, YFSETQ. The CDR3 consists of 14 residues. With V trimmed by 5 bases and J by 4 bases, 5 bases remained unmatched. CDR3 nucleotide sequence: TGCGCCAGCAGATTAGGGGGCGGTAATGAAAAACTGTTTTTT. Its protein product is CASRLGGGNEKLFF.

The chain employs TRBV29-1 and TRBJ1-1; the match to TRBD1 covers 9 bases. V lost 5 bases and J lost 4; bases outside the gene matches: 5. The CDR3 totals 13 residues. Germline V gives CDR1 SQVTM, CDR2 ANQGSEA. The DNA for the CDR3 is TGCAGCGTTTCCCGGGACAGGGTCACTGAAGCTTTCTTT. Translation: CSVSRDRVTEAFF.

This chain links TRBV5-6 with TRBJ1-2; the match to TRBD1 covers 7 bases. The CDR3 is 15 residues long. J gave up 0 bases and V 0 bases, and 2 bases lay outside the gene matches. Germline V gene sequence: CDR1 SGHDT, CDR2 YYEEEE. CDR3 region: CASSLGDRPNYGYTF. In DNA form, the CDR3 reads TGTGCCAGCAGCTTGGGGGACAGACCTAACTATGGCTACACCTTC.

CDR3 sequence reads: CASRKTAGELFF. CDR3 nucleotides: TGTGCCAGCAGAAAAACGGCCGGGGAGCTGTTTTTT. J is TRBJ2-2 and V is TRBV6-5; D ambiguous. V lost 6 bases and J 6 bases, leaving 8 bases between the germline ends. CDR3 length: 12 residues. CDR1 and CDR2 (germline): MNHEY, SVGAGI.

The chain employs TRBV7-9 and TRBJ2-2, with D perhaps TRBD2 (5 bases). The germline V gene encodes CDR1 SEHNR and CDR2 FQNEAQ (reference sequence). The CDR3 is 13 residues long. V shed 2 bases and J shed 6 bases, with 7 bases lying between them. Here the CDR3 DNA reads TGTGCCAGCAGCTTATCCGGGGCCGGGGAGCTGTTTTTT. It yields the protein CASSLSGAGELFF.

The rearrangement links TRBV4-3 to TRBJ2-7, with a tentative D call TRBD2 (7 bases). CDR3 size: 17 residues. Germline lookup yields CDR1 LGHNA and CDR2 YSLEER. V was trimmed by 0 bases and J by 6 bases, leaving 21 bases between them. The CDR3 DNA reads TGCGCCAGCAGCCAAGATAGTAGGTCAGGGGAGGGTTTCGAGCAGTACGTC. This sequence encodes CASSQDSRSGEGFEQYV.

The sample holds one count of this clone. This chain connects TRBV19 to TRBJ1-1; 7 bases line up with TRBD1. The CDR3 has 15 amino acids. The germline V gene encodes CDR1 LNHDA and CDR2 SQIVND (reference sequence). Trimming cost V 4 bases and J 3 bases; bases outside gene matches: 8. The CDR3 reads CASSNRGSRYTEAFF. In DNA, the CDR3 is TGTGCCAGTAGTAACAGGGGTAGCCGATACACTGAAGCTTTCTTT.

This chain joins TRBV10-3 and TRBJ2-3; D is perhaps TRBD1 (5 bases). Trimming shortened V by 5 bases and J by 2 bases, and 17 bases separated the two germline ends. CDR1 and CDR2 (germline): ENHRY, SYGVKD. The CDR3 spans 16 residues. CDR3 residues: CAISTSPTVITDTQYF. The CDR3 coding sequence is TGTGCCATCAGTACTTCCCCGACAGTTATCACAGATACGCAGTATTTT.

This chain links TRBV7-9 with TRBJ2-6; TRBD1 aligns across 8 bases. Germline trimming cut 5 bases from V and 0 bases from J; bases unmatched to any gene: 12. The germline gives CDR1 SEHNR, CDR2 FQNEAQ (reference sequence). CDR3 size: 19 residues. The CDR3 spells CASSRYDRGAYSGANVLTF. The CDR3, as DNA: TGTGCCAGCAGCCGATACGACAGGGGTGCGTACTCTGGGGCCAACGTCCTGACTTTC.

The V gene is TRBV4-3, the J gene TRBJ1-2, with 9 bases identical to TRBD1. V shed 0 bases, J shed 8 bases, and the junction held 7 bases outside the gene matches. The V gene's germline CDR1 is LGHNA and CDR2 YSLEER. The CDR3 has 15 residues. CDR3 sequence (DNA): TGCGCCAGCAGCCAAGATTTTGGGACAGGGAGCGGCTACACCTTC. Protein: CASSQDFGTGSGYTF.

This chain connects TRBV9 to TRBJ2-7, with 9 bases fitting TRBD2. Trimming at V came to 0 bases and at J to 4 bases, leaving 11 bases not matched to a gene. The CDR3 spans 17 residues. Germline assignment: CDR1 SGDLS and CDR2 YYNGEE. The DNA of the CDR3 is TGTGCCAGCAGCGTAGTATTATCGGCTAGCGGGATTTACGAGCAGTACTTC. Translating it yields CASSVVLSASGIYEQYF. The full variable domain, completed using reference TRBV9 and TRBJ2-7, is DSGVTQTPKHLITATGQRVTLRCSPRSGDLSVYWYQQSLDQGLQFLIQYYNGEERAKGNILERFSAQQFPDLHSELNLSSLELGDSALYFCASSVVLSASGIYEQYFGPGTRLTVT.

The J gene is TRBJ1-1, the V gene TRBV28; D uncertain. CDR1 is MDHEN and CDR2 is SYDVKM in the germline V gene. V was pared by 4 bases and J by 0 bases, with 3 bases between. The CDR3 runs to 12 residues. CDR3 nucleotide sequence: TGTGCCAGCAGTTCAGTGAACACTGAAGCTTTCTTT. The encoded protein is CASSSVNTEAFF.

The chain carries TRBV3-1 (or the pseudogene TRBV3-2) and TRBJ2-6; D is possibly TRBD1 (6 bases). Germline assignment: CDR1 LGHDT and CDR2 YNNKEL (reference sequence). CDR3 length: 18 residues. V lost 8 bases to trimming and J lost 7 bases, with 27 bases between them. The CDR3 nucleotides read TGTGCCAGCTCCGGGTGGGGGCCCGGGGAAGGAGGAGCCAACGTCCTGACTTTC. It codes for CASSGWGPGEGGANVLTF.

The chain joins TRBV7-2 to TRBJ1-1; no reliable D call. V was trimmed by 1 base and J by 4 bases, leaving 10 bases between them. The CDR3 length is 14 residues. In germline, CDR1 is SGHTA, CDR2 FQGNSA. CDR3 nucleotides: TGTGCCAGCAGCTTAGTGGTCGGTGGCACTGAAGCTTTCTTT. Translating it yields CASSLVVGGTEAFF.